This TCR beta chain was identified in a study of blood T cell repertoires in COVID-19. Overall study context: COVID-19 samples from acute and convalescent phases originated in the United States, Italy and Spain.

CDR1 SGHRS and CDR2 YFSETQ come from the germline V gene. CDR3 length equals 14 residues. Losses at the gene ends were 4 bases for V and 4 bases for J; bases not matched to a gene: 7. Repertoires were generated with immunoSEQ multiplex PCR, while TCRdb's copy carries only in-frame clones and drops some. This sample yields under 300,000 clones, of which around 87% are seen a single time; 7.1% belongs to the top ten. Sequenced material: peripheral blood. J is TRBJ1-2 and V is TRBV5-1, with 7 nucleotides matching TRBD1. This TCR came from a woman aged 70-85 years with active or convalescent COVID-19. CDR3 protein: CASSRDSLSYGYTF. The CDR3 coding sequence is TGCGCCAGCAGCCGGGACAGCCTCTCCTATGGCTACACCTTC.